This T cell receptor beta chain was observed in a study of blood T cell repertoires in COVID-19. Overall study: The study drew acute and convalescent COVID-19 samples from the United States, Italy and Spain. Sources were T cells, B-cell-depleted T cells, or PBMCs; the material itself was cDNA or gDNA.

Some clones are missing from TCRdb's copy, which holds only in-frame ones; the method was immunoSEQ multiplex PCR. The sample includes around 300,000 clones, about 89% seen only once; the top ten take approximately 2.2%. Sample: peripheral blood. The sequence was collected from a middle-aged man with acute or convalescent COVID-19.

CDR3 sequence (DNA): TGTGCCAATGGGAGGGACGGCTATAATTCACCCCTCCACTTT. This translates into CANGRDGYNSPLHF. The V and J genes are TRBV2 and TRBJ1-6; a possible D gene is TRBD1 (5 bases). V lost 10 bases, J lost 3 bases, and 13 bases lay in between. The CDR3 totals 14 residues. Germline lookup yields CDR1 SNHLY and CDR2 FYNNEI.